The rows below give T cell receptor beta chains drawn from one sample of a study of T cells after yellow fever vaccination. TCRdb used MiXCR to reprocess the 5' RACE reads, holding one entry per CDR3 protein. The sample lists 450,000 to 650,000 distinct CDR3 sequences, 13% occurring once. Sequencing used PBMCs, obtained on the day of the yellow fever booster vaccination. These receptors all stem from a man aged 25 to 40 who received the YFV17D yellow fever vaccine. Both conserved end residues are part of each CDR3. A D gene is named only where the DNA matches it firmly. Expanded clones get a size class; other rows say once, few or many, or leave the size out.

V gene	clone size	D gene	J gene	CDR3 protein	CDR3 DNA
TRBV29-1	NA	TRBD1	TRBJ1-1	CSVVRDSEAFF	TGCAGCGTTGTCCGGGACAGTGAAGCTTTCTTT
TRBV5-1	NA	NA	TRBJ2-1	CASSLARGQVVNEQFF	TGCGCCAGCAGCTTGGCCCGGGGGCAGGTAGTGAATGAGCAGTTCTTC
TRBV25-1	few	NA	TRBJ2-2	CASTPAGQNTGELFF	TGTGCCAGCACGCCGGCCGGACAGAACACCGGGGAGCTGTTTTTT
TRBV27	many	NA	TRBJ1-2	CASSFTDRPSNYGYTF	TGTGCCAGCAGTTTCACCGACAGGCCATCTAACTATGGCTACACCTTC
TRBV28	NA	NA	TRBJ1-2	CASSFTGKGYGYTF	TGTGCCAGCAGTTTTACGGGGAAAGGCTATGGCTACACCTTC
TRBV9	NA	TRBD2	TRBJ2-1	CASSVEGPAGPRWNEQFF	TGTGCCAGCAGCGTGGAAGGACCAGCGGGGCCTAGGTGGAATGAGCAGTTCTTC
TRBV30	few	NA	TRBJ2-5	CAWSARVGGQETQYF	TGTGCCTGGAGTGCGAGGGTGGGGGGCCAAGAGACCCAGTACTTC
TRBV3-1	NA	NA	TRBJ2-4	CASSQDHGSGNIQYF	TGTGCCAGCAGCCAAGATCACGGGTCGGGAAACATTCAGTACTTC
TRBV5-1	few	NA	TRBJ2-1	CASSLLAIEQFF	TGCGCCAGCAGCTTACTAGCTATTGAGCAGTTCTTC
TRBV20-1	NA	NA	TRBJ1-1	CSALTVNTEAFF	TGCAGTGCTTTGACAGTGAACACTGAAGCTTTCTTT
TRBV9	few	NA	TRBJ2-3	CASSEPRETGTDTQYF	TGTGCCAGCAGCGAGCCGCGGGAAACTGGCACAGATACGCAGTATTTT
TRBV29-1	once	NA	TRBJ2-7	CSVQLAGGYEQYF	TGCAGCGTTCAATTGGCGGGTGGCTACGAGCAGTACTTC
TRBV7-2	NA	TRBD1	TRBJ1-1	CASSLGGQANTEAFF	TGTGCCAGCAGCTTAGGGGGACAGGCGAACACTGAAGCTTTCTTT
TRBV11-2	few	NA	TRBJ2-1	CASSLGTLVNSYNEQFF	TGTGCCAGCAGCTTAGGGACCCTAGTCAACTCCTACAATGAGCAGTTCTTC
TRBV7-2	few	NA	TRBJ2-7	CASSLWEKYEQYF	TGTGCCAGCAGCTTATGGGAAAAGTACGAGCAGTACTTC
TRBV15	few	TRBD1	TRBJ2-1	CATNPSYRGNEQFF	TGTGCCACCAACCCTTCATACAGGGGCAATGAGCAGTTCTTC
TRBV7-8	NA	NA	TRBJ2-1	CASSPIRFGNEQFF	TGTGCCAGCAGCCCAATCCGTTTTGGCAATGAGCAGTTCTTC
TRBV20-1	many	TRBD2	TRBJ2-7	CSASGTSGFGEQYF	TGCAGTGCTAGTGGTACTAGCGGGTTCGGCGAGCAGTACTTC
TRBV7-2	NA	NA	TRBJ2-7	CASSSTRSQQYF	TGTGCCAGCAGCTCCACCCGGAGCCAGCAGTACTTC
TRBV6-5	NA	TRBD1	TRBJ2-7	CASSYYRGATYEQYF	TGTGCCAGCAGTTACTACAGGGGGGCCACCTACGAGCAGTACTTC
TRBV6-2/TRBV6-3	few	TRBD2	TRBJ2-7	CASSTGRDSSGFSYEQYF	TGTGCCAGCAGTACCGGACGGGATTCTAGCGGGTTCTCCTACGAGCAGTACTTC
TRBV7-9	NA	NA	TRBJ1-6	CASIARGLSSPLHF	TGTGCCAGCATCGCGAGAGGGTTGAGTTCACCCCTCCACTTT
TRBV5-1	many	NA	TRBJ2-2	CASSLAGSNTGELFF	TGCGCCAGCAGCTTGGCAGGGTCGAACACCGGGGAGCTGTTTTTT
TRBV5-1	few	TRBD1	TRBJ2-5	CASSSQGWQETQYF	TGCGCCAGCAGCTCACAGGGGTGGCAAGAGACCCAGTACTTC
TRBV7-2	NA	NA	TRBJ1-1	CASSEQGATEAFF	TGTGCCAGCAGCGAACAGGGTGCCACTGAAGCTTTCTTT
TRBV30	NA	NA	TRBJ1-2	CAWSAQGPTGYTF	TGTGCCTGGAGTGCTCAGGGCCCTACTGGCTACACCTTC
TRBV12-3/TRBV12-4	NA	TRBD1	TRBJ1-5	CASSPQGAGEPQHF	TGTGCCAGCAGTCCTCAGGGGGCTGGTGAGCCCCAGCATTTT
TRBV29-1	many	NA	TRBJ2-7	CSVGDQSYEQYF	TGCAGCGTTGGGGACCAGTCCTACGAGCAGTACTTC
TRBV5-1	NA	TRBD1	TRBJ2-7	CASSPGPRAEGAREQYF	TGCGCCAGCAGCCCGGGTCCCCGAGCTGAGGGGGCGAGGGAGCAGTACTTC
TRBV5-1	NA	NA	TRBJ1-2	CASRLGGVDGYTF	TGCGCCAGCAGGTTGGGGGGTGTGGATGGCTACACCTTC
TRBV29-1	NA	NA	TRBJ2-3	CSVDSPGSGDTQYF	TGCAGCGTTGATAGCCCAGGGTCGGGAGATACGCAGTATTTT
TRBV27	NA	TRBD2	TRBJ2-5	CASSLFVLAGSPQETQYF	TGTGCCAGCAGTTTATTCGTACTAGCGGGATCCCCCCAAGAGACCCAGTACTTC
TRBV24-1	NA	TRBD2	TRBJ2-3	CATSGTSGNRATDTQYF	TGTGCCACCTCCGGGACTAGCGGGAACCGGGCCACAGATACGCAGTATTTT
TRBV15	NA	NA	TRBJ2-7	CATSAGQVYEQYF	TGTGCCACCAGCGCGGGACAAGTATACGAGCAGTACTTC
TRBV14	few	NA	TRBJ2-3	CASSLGGTPDTQYF	TGTGCCAGTTCCTTAGGGGGAACGCCAGATACGCAGTATTTT
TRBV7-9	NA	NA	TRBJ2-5	CASSPKQGHQETQYF	TGTGCCAGCAGCCCTAAGCAGGGTCACCAAGAGACCCAGTACTTC
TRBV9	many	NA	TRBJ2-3	CASSVEDYGGDTQYF	TGTGCCAGCAGCGTAGAGGACTACGGGGGAGATACGCAGTATTTT
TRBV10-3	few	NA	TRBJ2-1	CAIGTGPSGQFF	TGTGCCATCGGTACAGGTCCCAGCGGGCAGTTCTTC
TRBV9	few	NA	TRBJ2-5	CASSVAPSGQGKETQYF	TGTGCCAGCAGCGTAGCCCCCTCGGGGCAGGGGAAAGAGACCCAGTACTTC
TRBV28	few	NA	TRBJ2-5	CASSSGLVQTQYF	TGTGCCAGCAGTTCAGGCCTCGTCCAGACCCAGTACTTC
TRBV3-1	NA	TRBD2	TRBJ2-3	CASSQLAGVIDTQYF	TGTGCCAGCAGCCAACTAGCGGGAGTAATAGATACGCAGTATTTT
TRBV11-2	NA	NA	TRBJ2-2	CASSPIDGNTGELFF	TGTGCCAGCAGTCCAATTGACGGCAACACCGGGGAGCTGTTTTTT
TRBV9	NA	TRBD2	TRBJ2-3	CASSSRGLAGIDTQYF	TGTGCCAGCAGCTCTCGGGGACTAGCGGGAATAGATACGCAGTATTTT
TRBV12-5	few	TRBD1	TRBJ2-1	CASGFFPGQGWDEQFF	TGTGCTAGTGGTTTCTTCCCGGGACAGGGATGGGATGAGCAGTTCTTC
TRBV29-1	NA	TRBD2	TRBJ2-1	CSVKRGNEQFF	TGCAGCGTGAAGCGGGGCAATGAGCAGTTCTTC
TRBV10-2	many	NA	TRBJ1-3	CASKTGVDPGNTIYF	TGCGCCAGCAAAACAGGAGTTGATCCTGGAAACACCATATATTTT
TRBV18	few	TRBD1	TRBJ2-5	CASSPRQGHRETQYF	TGTGCCAGCTCACCCCGACAGGGGCATCGAGAGACCCAGTACTTC
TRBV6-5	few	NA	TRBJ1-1	CASSSTGPEAFF	TGTGCCAGCAGTTCCACAGGGCCCGAAGCTTTCTTT
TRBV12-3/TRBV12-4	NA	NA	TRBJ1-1	CASSFKEEAFF	TGTGCCAGCAGTTTTAAGGAGGAGGCTTTCTTT
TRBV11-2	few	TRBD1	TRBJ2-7	CASSPIRGPSPAGEQYF	TGTGCCAGCAGCCCAATCAGGGGGCCTTCGCCCGCGGGCGAGCAGTACTTC
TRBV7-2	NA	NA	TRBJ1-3	CASSLQGLVDTIYF	TGTGCCAGCAGCTTACAGGGGTTGGTTGACACCATATATTTT
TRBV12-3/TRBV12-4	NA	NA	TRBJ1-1	CASSFRGTNTEAFF	TGTGCCAGCAGTTTCCGGGGGACGAACACTGAAGCTTTCTTT